The 6 T cell receptor beta chains presented below share a single source sample, sequenced in a study of T cell repertoires in cytomegalovirus infection. TCRdb fed the reads into MiXCR, producing one record per CDR3 protein. The table lists 150,000 to 200,000 distinct CDR3 sequences, about a sixth of them singletons. The sample consisted of CD8+ T cells from PBMCs. The receptors shown here come from a human donor in good health (CMV status not recorded). Some clones in this sample may be carry-over from other donors' samples.

The CDR3 region is CASSLVYRKDTQYF. CDR3 bases: TGTGCCAGCAGCTTAGTTTACAGGAAAGATACGCAGTATTTT. The chain employs TRBV11-2 and TRBJ2-3, with a tentative D call TRBD1 (5 bases). CDR3 size: 14 residues. V was trimmed by 1 base and J by 5 bases, leaving 10 bases between them. The germline V gene has CDR1 SGHAT and CDR2 FQNNGV.

The chain links TRBV20-1 to TRBJ2-7, with D possibly matching TRBD1 (6 bases). Germline V lookup: CDR1 DFQATT, CDR2 SNEGSKA (reference sequence). This CDR3 has 13 amino acids. Trimming left V 1 base short and J 7 bases short, with 14 bases between. The CDR3 here is CSARGADSREQYF. In DNA form, the CDR3 reads TGCAGTGCTAGAGGAGCGGACAGTCGGGAGCAGTACTTC.

This clonotype was observed a handful of times. The chain uses TRBV7-2 and TRBJ2-1; 8 nucleotides line up with TRBD2. The CDR3 loop spans 15 amino acids. Germline V gene sequence: CDR1 SGHTA, CDR2 FQGNSA. V shed 1 base, J shed 8 bases, and the junction held 7 bases outside the gene matches. The CDR3 sequence is CASSLGGLARDEQFF. The CDR3 DNA reads TGTGCCAGCAGCTTAGGCGGACTAGCTAGGGATGAGCAGTTCTTC.

This clonotype showed up just a few times. The V gene is TRBV5-4, the J gene TRBJ2-2; no clear D. The CDR3 contains 15 residues. Germline CDR1 is SGHNT and CDR2 is YYREEE (reference sequence). V was clipped by 1 base and J by 0 bases, with 7 bases between them. This CDR3 is CASSLLHPNTGELFF. CDR3 nucleotide sequence: TGTGCCAGCAGCTTGCTGCACCCGAACACCGGGGAGCTGTTTTTT.

CDR3 in amino acids: CASTPIAGGSDEQYF. In DNA form, the CDR3 reads TGTGCCAGCACCCCGATAGCGGGGGGAAGCGACGAGCAGTACTTC. The chain carries TRBV2 and TRBJ2-7; 10 nucleotides match TRBD2. V shed 7 bases and J 5 bases; nucleotides not matched to a gene: 11. This CDR3 region has 15 residues. Looked up from germline, CDR1 is SNHLY and CDR2 is FYNNEI.

This clonotype turned up a few times. The rearrangement uses TRBV10-3 and TRBJ2-1; unclear D gene. Germline V gene sequence: CDR1 ENHRY, CDR2 SYGVKD. The V and J ends lost 8 bases and 5 bases respectively, with 4 bases between them. The CDR3 totals 10 residues. The CDR3 reads CAIGNNEQFF. The CDR3 DNA reads as TGTGCCATCGGTAACAATGAGCAGTTCTTC.